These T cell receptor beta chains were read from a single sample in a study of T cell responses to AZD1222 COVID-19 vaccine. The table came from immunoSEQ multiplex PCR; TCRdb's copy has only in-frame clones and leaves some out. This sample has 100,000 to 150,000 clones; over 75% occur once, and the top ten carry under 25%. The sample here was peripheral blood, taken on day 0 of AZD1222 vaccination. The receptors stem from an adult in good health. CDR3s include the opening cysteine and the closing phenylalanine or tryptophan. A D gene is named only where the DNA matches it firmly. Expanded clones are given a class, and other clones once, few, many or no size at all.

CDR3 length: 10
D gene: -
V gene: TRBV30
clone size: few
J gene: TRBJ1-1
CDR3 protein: CAWRLGRAFF
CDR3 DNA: TGTGCCTGGAGATTAGGGAGAGCTTTCTTT

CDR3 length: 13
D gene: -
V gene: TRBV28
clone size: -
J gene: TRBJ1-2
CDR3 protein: CASQIPIGHGYTF
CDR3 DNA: TGTGCCAGCCAAATCCCAATCGGGCATGGCTACACCTTC

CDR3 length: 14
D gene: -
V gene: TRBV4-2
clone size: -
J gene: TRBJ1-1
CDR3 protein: CASSPEVSEPWAFF
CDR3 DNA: TGTGCCAGCAGCCCAGAGGTCTCGGAACCATGGGCTTTCTTT

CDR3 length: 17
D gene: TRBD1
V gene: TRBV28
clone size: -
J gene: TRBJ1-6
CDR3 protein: CASSLYPGGQGSSPLHF
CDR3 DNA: TGTGCCAGCAGTTTATATCCAGGTGGACAGGGAAGTTCACCCCTCCACTTT

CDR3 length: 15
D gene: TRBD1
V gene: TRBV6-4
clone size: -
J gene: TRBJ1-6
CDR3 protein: CASSELDRDSSPLHF
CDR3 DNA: TGTGCCAGCAGTGAATTAGACAGGGACAGTTCACCCCTCCACTTT

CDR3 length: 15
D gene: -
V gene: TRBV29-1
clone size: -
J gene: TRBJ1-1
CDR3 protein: CSGQGSSGAITEAFF
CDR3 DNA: TGCAGCGGCCAGGGCTCCTCCGGGGCTATTACTGAAGCTTTCTTT

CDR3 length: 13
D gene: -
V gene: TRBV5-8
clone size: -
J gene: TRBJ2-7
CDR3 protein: CASSFSGSYEQYF
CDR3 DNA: TGTGCCAGCAGCTTTTCAGGCAGCTACGAGCAGTACTTC

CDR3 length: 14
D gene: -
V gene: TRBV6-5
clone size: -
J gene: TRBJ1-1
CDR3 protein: CASSPTGKITEAFF
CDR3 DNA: TGTGCCAGCTCCCCGACGGGGAAGATCACTGAAGCTTTCTTT

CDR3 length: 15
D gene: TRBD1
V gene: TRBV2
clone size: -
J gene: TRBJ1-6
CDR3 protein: CASSLFGQGNSPLHF
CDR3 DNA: TGTGCCAGCAGCCTTTTCGGACAGGGGAATTCACCCCTCCACTTT

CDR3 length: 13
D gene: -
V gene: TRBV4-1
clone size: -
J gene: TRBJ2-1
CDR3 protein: CASSPPNSNEQFF
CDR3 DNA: TGCGCCAGCAGCCCTCCAAATTCCAATGAGCAGTTCTTC

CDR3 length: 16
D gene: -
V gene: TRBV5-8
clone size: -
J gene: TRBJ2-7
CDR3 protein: CASSLLGGDFVDEQYF
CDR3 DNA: TGTGCCAGCAGCTTGTTAGGAGGGGACTTTGTGGACGAGCAGTACTTC

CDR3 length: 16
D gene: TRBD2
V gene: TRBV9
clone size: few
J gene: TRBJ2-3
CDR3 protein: CASSPRLAGGTDTQYF
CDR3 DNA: TGTGCCAGCAGCCCCCGACTAGCGGGGGGCACAGATACGCAGTATTTT

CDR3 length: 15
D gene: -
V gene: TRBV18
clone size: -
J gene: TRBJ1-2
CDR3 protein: CASSPLQEAGYGYTF
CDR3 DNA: TGTGCCAGCTCACCCTTACAGGAGGCAGGCTATGGCTACACCTTC

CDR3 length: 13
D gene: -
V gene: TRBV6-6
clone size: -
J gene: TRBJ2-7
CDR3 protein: CASRPGSSYEQYF
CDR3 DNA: TGTGCCAGCAGACCAGGCAGCTCCTACGAGCAGTACTTC

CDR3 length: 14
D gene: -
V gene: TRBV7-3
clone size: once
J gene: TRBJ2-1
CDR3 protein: CASSLQGSYNEQFF
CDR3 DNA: TGTGCCAGCAGCTTACAGGGATCCTACAATGAGCAGTTCTTC

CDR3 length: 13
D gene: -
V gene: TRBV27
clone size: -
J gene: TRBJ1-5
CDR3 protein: CASRQGVAQPQHF
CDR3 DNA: TGTGCCAGCAGACAAGGGGTGGCTCAGCCCCAGCATTTT

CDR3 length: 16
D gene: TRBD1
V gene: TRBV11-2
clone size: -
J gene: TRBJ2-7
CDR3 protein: CASSYWEGQGQNEQYF
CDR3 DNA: TGTGCCAGCAGCTACTGGGAGGGACAGGGTCAAAACGAGCAGTACTTC

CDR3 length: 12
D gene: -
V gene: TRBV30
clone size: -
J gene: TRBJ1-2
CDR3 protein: CAWRTGHWLYTF
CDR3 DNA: TGTGCCTGGAGGACAGGCCATTGGCTCTACACCTTC

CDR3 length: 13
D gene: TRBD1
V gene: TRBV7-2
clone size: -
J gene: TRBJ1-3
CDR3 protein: CASSLDRVNTIYF
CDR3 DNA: TGTGCCAGCAGCTTGGACAGGGTTAACACCATATATTTT

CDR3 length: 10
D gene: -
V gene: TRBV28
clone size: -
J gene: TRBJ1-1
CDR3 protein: CASSNGGAFF
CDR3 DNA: TGTGCCAGCAGTAACGGGGGAGCTTTCTTT

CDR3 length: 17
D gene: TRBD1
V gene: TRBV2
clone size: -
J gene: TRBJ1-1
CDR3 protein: CASIRDRGPRGGTEAFF
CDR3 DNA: TGTGCCAGCATCCGGGACAGGGGTCCCCGTGGGGGCACTGAAGCTTTCTTT

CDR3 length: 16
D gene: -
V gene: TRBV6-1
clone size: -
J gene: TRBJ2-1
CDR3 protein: CASSGRGGGSYNEQFF
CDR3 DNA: TGTGCCAGCAGTGGCCGCGGAGGGGGTAGTTACAATGAGCAGTTCTTC

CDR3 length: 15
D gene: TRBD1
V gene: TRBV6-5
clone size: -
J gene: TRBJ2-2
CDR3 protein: CASSYGQGHGGELFF
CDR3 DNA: TGTGCCAGCAGTTACGGACAGGGGCATGGCGGGGAGCTGTTTTTT

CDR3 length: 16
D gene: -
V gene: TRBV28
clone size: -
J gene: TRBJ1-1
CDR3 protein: CASNPPRTRENTEAFF
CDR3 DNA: TGTGCCAGCAATCCCCCTCGGACAAGGGAGAACACTGAAGCTTTCTTT

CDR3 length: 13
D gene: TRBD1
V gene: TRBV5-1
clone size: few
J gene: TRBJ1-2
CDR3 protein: CASSENWDSGYTF
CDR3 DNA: TGCGCCAGCAGCGAGAATTGGGACAGTGGCTACACCTTC

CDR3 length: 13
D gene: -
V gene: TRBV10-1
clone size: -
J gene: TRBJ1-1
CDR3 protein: CASQTGKNTEAFF
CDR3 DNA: TGCGCCAGTCAGACGGGCAAAAACACTGAAGCTTTCTTT

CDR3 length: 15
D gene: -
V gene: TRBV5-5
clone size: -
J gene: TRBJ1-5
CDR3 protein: CASRSGHNGIQPQHF
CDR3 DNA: TGTGCCAGCAGATCGGGCCACAACGGGATTCAGCCCCAGCATTTT

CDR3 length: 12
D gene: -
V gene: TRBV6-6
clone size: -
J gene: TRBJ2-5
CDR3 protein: CASSYSAETQYF
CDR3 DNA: TGTGCCAGCAGTTACTCGGCGGAGACCCAGTACTTC

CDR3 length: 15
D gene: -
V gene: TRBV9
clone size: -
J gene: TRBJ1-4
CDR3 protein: CASSPGARTNEKLFF
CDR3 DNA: TGTGCCAGCAGCCCAGGGGCTAGGACTAATGAAAAACTGTTTTTT

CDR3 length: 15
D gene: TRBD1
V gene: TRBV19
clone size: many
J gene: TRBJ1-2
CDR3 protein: CASSLSAQGLGGYTF
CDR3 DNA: TGTGCCAGTAGCTTATCGGCACAGGGGCTAGGAGGCTACACCTTC

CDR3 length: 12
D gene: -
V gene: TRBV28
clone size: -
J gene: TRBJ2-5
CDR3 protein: CASSLFQETQYF
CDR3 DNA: TGTGCCAGCAGTTTATTTCAAGAGACCCAGTACTTC

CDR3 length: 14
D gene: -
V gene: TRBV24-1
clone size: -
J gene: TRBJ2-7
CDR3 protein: CATKSGGSSYEQYF
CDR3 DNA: TGTGCCACCAAGTCTGGGGGGAGCTCCTACGAGCAGTACTTC

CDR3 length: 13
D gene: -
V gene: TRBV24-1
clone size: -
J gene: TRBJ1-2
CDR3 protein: CATSDFGKPGYTF
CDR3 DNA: TGTGCCACCAGTGATTTCGGAAAGCCTGGCTACACCTTC

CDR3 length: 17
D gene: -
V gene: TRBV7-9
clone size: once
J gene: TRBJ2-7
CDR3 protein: CASSYPEGTEVNYEQYF
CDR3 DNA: TGTGCCAGCAGCTACCCCGAGGGTACAGAAGTAAACTACGAGCAGTACTTC

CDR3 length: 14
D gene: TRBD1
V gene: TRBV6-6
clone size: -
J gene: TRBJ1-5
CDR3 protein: CASRSGQDNQPQHF
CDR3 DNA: TGTGCCAGCAGATCGGGACAGGACAATCAGCCCCAGCATTTT

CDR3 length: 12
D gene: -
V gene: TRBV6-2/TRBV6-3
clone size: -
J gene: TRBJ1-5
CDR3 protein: CASSRDYQPQHF
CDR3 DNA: TGTGCCAGCAGCAGAGACTATCAGCCCCAGCATTTT

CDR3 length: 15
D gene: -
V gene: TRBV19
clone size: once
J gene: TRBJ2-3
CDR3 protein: CASSTPGPSGDTQYF
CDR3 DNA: TGTGCCAGTAGTACGCCGGGACCCTCGGGAGATACGCAGTATTTT

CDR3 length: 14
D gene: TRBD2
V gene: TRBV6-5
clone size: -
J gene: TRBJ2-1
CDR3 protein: CASSRSGGAREQFF
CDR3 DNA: TGTGCCAGCAGTCGGAGCGGGGGGGCGCGAGAGCAGTTCTTC

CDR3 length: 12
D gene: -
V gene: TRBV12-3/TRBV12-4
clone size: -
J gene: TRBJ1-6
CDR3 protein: CASSLQGSPLHF
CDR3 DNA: TGTGCCAGTAGCCTCCAGGGGTCACCCCTCCACTTT

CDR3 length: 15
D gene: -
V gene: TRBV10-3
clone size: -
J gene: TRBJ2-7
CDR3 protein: CAISGRDSSSYEQYF
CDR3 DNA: TGTGCCATCAGTGGGAGGGACAGCAGCTCCTACGAGCAGTACTTC

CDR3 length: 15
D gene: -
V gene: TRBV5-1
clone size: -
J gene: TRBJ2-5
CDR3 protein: CASSLRQGRQETQYF
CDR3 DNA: TGCGCCAGCAGCTTGAGGCAGGGAAGACAAGAGACCCAGTACTTC

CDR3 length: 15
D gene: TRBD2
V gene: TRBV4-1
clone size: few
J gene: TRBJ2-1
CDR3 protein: CASSQVSGEEDEQFF
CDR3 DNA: TGCGCCAGCAGCCAAGTGAGCGGGGAGGAGGATGAGCAGTTCTTC

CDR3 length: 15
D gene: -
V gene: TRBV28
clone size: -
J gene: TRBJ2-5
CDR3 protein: CASSPPLGGQETQYF
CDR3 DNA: TGTGCCAGCAGTCCCCCCCTGGGCGGCCAAGAGACCCAGTACTTC

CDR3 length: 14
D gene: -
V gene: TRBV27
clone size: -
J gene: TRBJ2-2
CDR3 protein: CASSFAEYTGELFF
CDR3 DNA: TGTGCCAGCAGTTTCGCAGAGTACACCGGGGAGCTGTTTTTT

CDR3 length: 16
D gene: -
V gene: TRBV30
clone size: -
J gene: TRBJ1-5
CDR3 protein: CAWSVQTNPCNQPQHF
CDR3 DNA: TGTGCCTGGAGTGTTCAGACAAATCCCTGCAATCAGCCCCAGCATTTT

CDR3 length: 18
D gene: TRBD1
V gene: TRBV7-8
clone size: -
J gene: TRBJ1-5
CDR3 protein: CASSLLGRGRNGNQPQHF
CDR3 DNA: TGTGCCAGCAGCTTACTGGGGAGGGGGCGGAATGGCAATCAGCCCCAGCATTTT

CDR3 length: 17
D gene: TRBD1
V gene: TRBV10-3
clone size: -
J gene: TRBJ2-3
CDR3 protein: CAISEWYRGRPTDTQYF
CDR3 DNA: TGTGCCATCAGTGAGTGGTACAGGGGGCGCCCCACAGATACGCAGTATTTT

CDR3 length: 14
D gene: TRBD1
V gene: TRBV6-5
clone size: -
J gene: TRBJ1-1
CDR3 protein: CASSLQGLRTEAFF
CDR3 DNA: TGTGCCAGCAGTTTACAGGGGTTAAGGACTGAAGCTTTCTTT

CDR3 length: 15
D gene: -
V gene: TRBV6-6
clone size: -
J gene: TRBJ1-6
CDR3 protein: CASSLGGGSGSPLHF
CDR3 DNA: TGTGCCAGCAGCCTAGGAGGGGGGTCGGGGTCACCCCTCCACTTT

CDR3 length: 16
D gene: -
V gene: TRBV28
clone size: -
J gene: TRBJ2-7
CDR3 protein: CASSLNLGPSSYEQYF
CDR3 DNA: TGTGCCAGCAGTTTAAACCTGGGACCGAGCTCCTACGAGCAGTACTTC

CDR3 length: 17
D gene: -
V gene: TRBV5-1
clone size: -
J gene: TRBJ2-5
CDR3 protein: CASSLEGSGPGWETQYF
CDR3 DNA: TGCGCCAGCAGCTTGGAGGGTTCGGGCCCCGGTTGGGAGACCCAGTACTTC

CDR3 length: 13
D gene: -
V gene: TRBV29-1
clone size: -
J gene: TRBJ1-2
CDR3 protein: CSVEDWGQRVYTF
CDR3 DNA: TGCAGCGTTGAAGATTGGGGTCAGAGAGTCTACACCTTC